This T cell receptor (beta chain) was recorded in a study of shared T cell receptors in the human thymus. The protocol was immunoSEQ multiplex PCR, while the TCRdb copy is restricted to in-frame clones and leaves out a portion. The sample holds about 540,000 clones; around three quarters are singletons and the top ten take about 0.012%. This CDR3 spans 17 amino acids. V gave up 11 bases and J gave up 0 bases; unmatched junction bases: 11. Germline V gives CDR1 SEHNR, CDR2 FQNEAQ (reference sequence). These same data were also listed under a study on human thymus T cells. As that report states: It was healthy Finnish infants having corrective surgery for congenital heart defects who were the donors. Corrective heart surgery yielded resections, and these provided the thymus tissue. Thymic and blood repertoires seemed to favor certain V and J genes. In unrelated individuals, thymic repertoires overlapped highly, according to related research.

The gene calls are TRBV7-9 and TRBJ2-1; 12 bases fit TRBD2. Sequenced: thymocytes. This TCR was sampled from a boy younger than two with a congenital heart defect. The CDR3 DNA sequence: TGTGCCGTACGGACTAGCGGGAAGGGGGGCTCCTACAATGAGCAGTTCTTC. Translated, it gives CAVRTSGKGGSYNEQFF.